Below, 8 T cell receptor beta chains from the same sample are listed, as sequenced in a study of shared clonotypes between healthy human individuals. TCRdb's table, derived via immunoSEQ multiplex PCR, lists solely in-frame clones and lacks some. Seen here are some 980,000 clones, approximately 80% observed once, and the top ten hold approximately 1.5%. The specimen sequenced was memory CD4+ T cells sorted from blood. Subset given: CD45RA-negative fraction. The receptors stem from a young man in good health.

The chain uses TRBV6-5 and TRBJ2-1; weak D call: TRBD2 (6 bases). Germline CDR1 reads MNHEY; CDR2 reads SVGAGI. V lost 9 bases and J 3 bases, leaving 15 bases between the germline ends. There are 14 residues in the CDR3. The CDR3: CASQTSTNYNEQFF. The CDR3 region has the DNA TGTGCCAGTCAAACTAGCACAAACTACAATGAGCAGTTCTTC.

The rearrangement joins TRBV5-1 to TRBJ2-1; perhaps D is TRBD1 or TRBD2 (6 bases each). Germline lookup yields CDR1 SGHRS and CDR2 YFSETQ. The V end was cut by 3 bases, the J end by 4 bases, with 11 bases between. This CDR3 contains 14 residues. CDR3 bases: TGCGCCAGCAGCTCCGGGGGCCGGTACAATGAGCAGTTCTTC. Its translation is CASSSGGRYNEQFF. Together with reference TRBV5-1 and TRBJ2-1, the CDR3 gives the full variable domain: KAGVTQTPRYLIKTRGQQVTLSCSPISGHRSVSWYQQTPGQGLQFLFEYFSETQRNKGNFPGRFSGRQFSNSRSEMNVSTLELGDSALYLCASSSGGRYNEQFFGPGTRLTVL.

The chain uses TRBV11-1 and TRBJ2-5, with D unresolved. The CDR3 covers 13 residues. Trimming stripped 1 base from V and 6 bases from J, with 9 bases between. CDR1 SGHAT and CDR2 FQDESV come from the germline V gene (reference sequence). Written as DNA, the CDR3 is TGTGCCAGCAGCTTAGGGTCCTTAAAGACCCAGTACTTC. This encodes CASSLGSLKTQYF.

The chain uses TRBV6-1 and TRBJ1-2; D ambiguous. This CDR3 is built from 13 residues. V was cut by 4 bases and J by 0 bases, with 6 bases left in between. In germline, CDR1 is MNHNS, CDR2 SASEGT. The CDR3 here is CASSGVSNYGYTF. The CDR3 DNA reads TGTGCCAGCAGTGGAGTGTCTAACTATGGCTACACCTTC.

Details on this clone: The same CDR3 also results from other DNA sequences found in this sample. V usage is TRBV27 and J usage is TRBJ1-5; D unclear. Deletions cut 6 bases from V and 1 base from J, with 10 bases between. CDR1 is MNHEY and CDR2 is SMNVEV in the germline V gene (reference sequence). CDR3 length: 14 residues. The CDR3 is CASRTRESNQPQHF. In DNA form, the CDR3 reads TGTGCCAGCAGAACTAGGGAGAGCAATCAGCCCCAGCATTTT.

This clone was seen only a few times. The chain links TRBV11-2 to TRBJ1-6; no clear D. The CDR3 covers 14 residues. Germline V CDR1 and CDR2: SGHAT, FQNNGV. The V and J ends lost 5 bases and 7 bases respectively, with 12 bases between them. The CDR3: CASSPTVNNSPLHF. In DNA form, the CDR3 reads TGTGCCAGCAGCCCGACCGTGAACAATTCACCCCTCCACTTT.

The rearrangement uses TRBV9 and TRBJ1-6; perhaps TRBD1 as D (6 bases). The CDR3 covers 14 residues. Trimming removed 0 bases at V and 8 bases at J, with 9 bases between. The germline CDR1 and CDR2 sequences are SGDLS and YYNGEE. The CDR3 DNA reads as TGTGCCAGCAGCGTAGACAGGGTTGATTCACCCCTCCACTTT. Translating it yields CASSVDRVDSPLHF.

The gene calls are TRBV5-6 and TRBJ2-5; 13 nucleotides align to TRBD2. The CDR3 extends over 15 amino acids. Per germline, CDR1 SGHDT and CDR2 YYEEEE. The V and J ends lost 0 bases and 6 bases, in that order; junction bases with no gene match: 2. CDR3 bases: TGTGCCAGCAGCTTGGGGACTAGCGGGGGTAAGACCCAGTACTTC. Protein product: CASSLGTSGGKTQYF.